This T cell receptor beta chain was identified in a study of PD-L1 blockade in urothelial cancer. Study as a whole: Patients' prior chemotherapy regimens numbered 0 to 3. It was at 3 weeks (second dose) and 6 weeks after treatment start that blood was analyzed.

Every PCR received spiked-in synthetic TCR analog templates. Data came from immunoSEQ multiplex PCR; TCRdb stores just in-frame clones and leaves some out. Counted here are tens of thousands of clones, less than 90% occurring once; the ten biggest clones make up around a sixth. Time point of the sample: pretreatment peripheral blood. The germline V gene encodes CDR1 SEHNR and CDR2 FQNEAQ (reference sequence). CDR3 size: 13 residues. Deletions cut 5 bases from V and 4 bases from J, with 11 bases between. Here the sequenced sample was PBMCs, taken around atezolizumab (anti-PD-L1) treatment. This TCR was sampled from a man between 65 and 79 years old with urothelial cancer. The chain employs TRBV7-9 and TRBJ1-2; tentative D call: TRBD1 (6 bases). This chain's CDR3 is CASSLSDSYGYTF. DNA for the CDR3: TGTGCCAGCAGCCTATCGGACAGCTATGGCTACACCTTC.